This T cell receptor beta chain was captured by sequencing in a study of response to subunit inactivated influenza vaccine. Study-level points and caveats: Every seasonal influenza vaccination brings in few new T cells, the authors suggested.

TCRdb reanalysed the RT-PCR reads using MiXCR and keeps one entry per CDR3 protein. This table holds a few hundred thousand distinct CDR3 sequences, roughly 22% found once. Points on this clonotype: Antigen specificity is unknown.

The length of the CDR3 is 13 residues. Trimming stripped 3 bases from V and 7 bases from J, with 10 bases between. Germline V lookup: CDR1 DFQATT, CDR2 SNEGSKA (reference sequence). The sequence came from a man in his fifties or sixties who received an inactivated influenza vaccine. The chain is built from TRBV20-1 and TRBJ1-6; tentatively, D is TRBD1 (5 bases). The source material was PBMCs from blood, sampled about 19 months after vaccination. The CDR3 protein is CSASRAGNSPLHF. Here the CDR3 DNA reads TGCAGTGCTAGCAGGGCTGGCAATTCACCCCTCCACTTT.